The sequence of this TCR beta chain was determined in a study of Graves' ophthalmopathy and Graves' hyperthyroidism. Study-wide background: Peripheral blood was gathered at first diagnosis, ahead of any treatment whatsoever.

This clonotype was counted many times. Investigators amplified TCR beta CDR3 regions from RNA transcripts. RT-PCR in the first round used HTBI primers; a second-round multiplex PCR followed. TCRdb itself ran the multiplex PCR reads through MiXCR, one entry per CDR3 protein. The repertoire consists of 300,000 or so distinct CDR3 sequences, with about 17% occurring once and the leading ten covering 10% to 15%. Under 3 months in duration, the ophthalmopathy in affected donors had moderate-to-severe activity, CAS ≥3 and NOSPECS ≥4. Input material: peripheral blood. This receptor was obtained from an adult man with Graves' ophthalmopathy.

The CDR3 loop is CASSESSGRETQYF. The CDR3 DNA reads TGTGCCAGCAGTGAAAGCTCTGGACGAGAGACCCAGTACTTC. The V call is TRBV6-1, the J call TRBJ2-5, with no clear D. There are 14 residues in the CDR3. Germline V gene sequence: CDR1 MNHNS, CDR2 SASEGT. V was clipped by 2 bases and J by 4 bases, with 11 bases between them.